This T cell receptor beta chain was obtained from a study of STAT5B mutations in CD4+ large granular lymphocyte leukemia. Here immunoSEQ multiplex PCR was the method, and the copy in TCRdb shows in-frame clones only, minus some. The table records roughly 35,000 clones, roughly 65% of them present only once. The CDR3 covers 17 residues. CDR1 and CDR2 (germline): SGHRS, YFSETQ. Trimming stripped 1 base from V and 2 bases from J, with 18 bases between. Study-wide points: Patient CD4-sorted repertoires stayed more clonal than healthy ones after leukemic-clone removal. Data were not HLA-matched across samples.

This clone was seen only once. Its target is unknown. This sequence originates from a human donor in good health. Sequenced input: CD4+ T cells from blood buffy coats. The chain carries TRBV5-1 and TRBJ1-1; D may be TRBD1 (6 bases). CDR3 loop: CASSLSPGHSRNTEAFF. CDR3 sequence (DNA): TGCGCCAGCAGCTTGTCCCCGGGACACAGTAGAAACACTGAAGCTTTCTTT.